Listed here are 2 T cell receptor beta chains from one sample, sequenced in a study of cytomegalovirus exposure and HLA in healthy donors. Primers included in the PCR were 60 Vbeta and 13 Jbeta primers. Assay used: immunoSEQ multiplex PCR; TCRdb lists only in-frame clones, some missing. The sample lists 100,000 to 150,000 clones, around three quarters occurring once. Sequencing was carried out using PBMCs. These receptor sequences come from a woman aged 45-60 years in good health and CMV-seronegative.

The V call is TRBV5-8, the J call TRBJ2-1, with 10 positions matching TRBD2. Germline lookup yields CDR1 SGHTS and CDR2 YDEGEE. The CDR3 is 17 residues long. Trimming at V came to 0 bases and at J to 3 bases, leaving 6 bases not matched to a gene. The chain's CDR3 is CASSLALLAGVYNEQFF. DNA of the CDR3: TGTGCCAGCAGCTTGGCCCTGCTAGCGGGAGTCTACAATGAGCAGTTCTTC.

The gene calls are TRBV29-1 and TRBJ2-5, with TRBD2 matching 9 bases. From germline, CDR1 is SQVTM and CDR2 ANQGSEA. The CDR3 covers 16 residues. V lost 0 bases and J lost 4; bases outside the gene matches: 9. As DNA, the CDR3 is TGCAGCGTTGAAGAAGTGCGGGAGGGCCCGGGAGAGACCCAGTACTTC. It translates to CSVEEVREGPGETQYF.